This T cell receptor beta chain was identified in a study of blood T cell repertoires in COVID-19. Study background: COVID-19 samples from acute and convalescent phases originated in the United States, Italy and Spain. The cDNA or gDNA used as material had been derived from T cells, B-cell-depleted T cells, or PBMCs.

The assay was immunoSEQ multiplex PCR, and TCRdb's table has in-frame clones only and misses some. The sample gives under 250,000 clones, roughly 90% of which show up once; around 0.84% is in the top ten. Comment on this clone: Sequence at one end of the junction differs from germline and may be a read error.

From germline, CDR1 is SSHAT and CDR2 FNYEAQ (reference sequence). The CDR3 length is 15 residues. The Seattle patients joined while their infection was active and were tracked longitudinally afterward. The sequenced material came from peripheral blood. The receptor's source is a man aged 55-75 years with COVID-19, enrolled during active disease. The rearrangement links TRBV7-7 to TRBJ2-2, with TRBD1 matching over 9 bases. The CDR3: CASSRDRENTGELFF. Here the CDR3 DNA reads TGTGCTAGCAGCCGGGACAGGGAGAACACCGGGGAGCTGTTTTTT.